A single sample gave rise to the 13 T cell receptor beta chains below, sequenced in a study of OX40 agonist ivuxolimab in advanced cancers. Data came from immunoSEQ multiplex PCR; TCRdb stores just in-frame clones and leaves some out. Among fewer than 25,000 clones, around nine tenths were seen once, and the ten largest hold 25%. This specimen was CD4+ or CD8+ T cells sorted from blood, taken in a trial of the OX40 agonist ivuxolimab. The receptor set was obtained from an adult with an advanced solid tumor such as melanoma, head and neck, liver or kidney cancer.

The V and J genes are TRBV9 and TRBJ2-3, with 7 nucleotides matching TRBD1. This CDR3 is 16 amino acids long. Germline-derived CDR1 and CDR2 are SGDLS and YYNGEE. Trimming took 2 bases from V and 2 from J; bases not matched to a gene: 8. CDR3 in amino acids: CASSVFWTGDTDTQYF. CDR3 nucleotide sequence: TGTGCCAGCAGCGTTTTTTGGACAGGCGACACAGATACGCAGTATTTT. Variable domain in full (rest from reference TRBV9 and TRBJ2-3): DSGVTQTPKHLITATGQRVTLRCSPRSGDLSVYWYQQSLDQGLQFLIQYYNGEERAKGNILERFSAQQFPDLHSELNLSSLELGDSALYFCASSVFWTGDTDTQYFGPGTRLTVL.

This clone was detected only once. The chain employs TRBV19 and TRBJ2-2; 8 nucleotides align to TRBD1. The ends lost 3 bases at V and 2 bases at J; junction bases unmatched: 5. The CDR3 covers 16 residues. The germline V gene has CDR1 LNHDA and CDR2 SQIVND (reference sequence). The CDR3 reads CASSIPQGDNTGELFF. CDR3 nucleotide sequence: TGTGCCAGTAGTATCCCACAGGGGGATAACACCGGGGAGCTGTTTTTT.

By its share, this clone is medium-sized. V usage is TRBV14 and J usage is TRBJ2-2; TRBD1 aligns across 7 bases. The V segment lost 4 bases and the J segment 3 bases; nucleotides outside the gene matches: 5. Per germline, CDR1 SGHDN and CDR2 FVKESK. CDR3 length: 15 residues. CDR3 sequence reads: CASSLGQAYTGELFF. CDR3 sequence (DNA): TGTGCCAGCAGCCTCGGACAGGCTTACACCGGGGAGCTGTTTTTT.

This chain joins TRBV7-8 and TRBJ2-1; 11 positions agree with TRBD2. Germline values: CDR1 SGHVS, CDR2 FQNEAQ. The CDR3 is made up of 16 amino acids. V gave up 2 bases and J gave up 8 bases; unmatched junction bases: 8. CDR3 residues: CASSLRNVAGGDEQFF. For the CDR3, the DNA is TGTGCCAGCAGCTTAAGAAATGTAGCGGGAGGGGATGAGCAGTTCTTC.

The chain couples TRBV27 to TRBJ2-3; no clear D. Trimming took 6 bases from V and 8 from J, leaving 18 bases between them. Germline loops: CDR1 MNHEY, CDR2 SMNVEV (reference sequence). This CDR3 has 14 residues. The DNA for the CDR3 is TGTGCCAGCAGCATATCCCAAGGGCCCGGTACGCAGTATTTT. Its translation is CASSISQGPGTQYF.

V and J are TRBV9 and TRBJ2-5, with 9 nucleotides matching TRBD1. The germline V gene encodes CDR1 SGDLS and CDR2 YYNGEE. V shed 0 bases and J 2 bases; nucleotides not matched to a gene: 2. This CDR3 has 15 amino acids. The CDR3 loop reads CASSVAGTGQETQYF. CDR3 DNA: TGTGCCAGCAGCGTAGCAGGGACAGGGCAAGAGACCCAGTACTTC.

V is TRBV5-1 and J is TRBJ2-1; D gene ambiguous. With 2 bases removed from V and 10 bases from J, the gap between germline ends came to 13 bases. Germline CDR1 reads SGHRS; CDR2 reads YFSETQ. This CDR3 has 13 residues. The CDR3 region is CASSFSSKPEQFF. CDR3 nucleotides: TGCGCCAGCAGCTTTTCTAGTAAGCCCGAGCAGTTCTTC.

This clone has just one count. This chain joins TRBV14 and TRBJ1-1, with D unclear. This CDR3 has 14 amino acids. V was clipped by 0 bases and J by 0 bases, with 5 bases between them. Germline V gene lookup returns CDR1 SGHDN and CDR2 FVKESK. The CDR3 loop is CASSQDRVNTEAFF. The DNA of the CDR3 is TGTGCCAGCAGCCAAGATAGGGTGAACACTGAAGCTTTCTTT.

The chain carries TRBV11-2 and TRBJ2-7; 7 bases agree with TRBD2. From germline, CDR1 is SGHAT and CDR2 FQNNGV. The CDR3 has 15 residues. The trim removed 3 bases at V and 0 bases at J, leaving 5 bases unmatched. CDR3 residues: CASSFTSASSYEQYF. CDR3 coding DNA: TGTGCCAGCAGCTTTACTAGCGCGAGCTCCTACGAGCAGTACTTC.

The chain carries TRBV27 and TRBJ1-2; D possibly corresponds to TRBD1 (5 bases). This CDR3 is built from 15 residues. Germline CDR1 is MNHEY and CDR2 is SMNVEV (reference sequence). With 4 bases removed from V and 4 bases from J, the gap between germline ends came to 16 bases. CDR3 coding DNA: TGTGCCAGCAGTTCGTCGTCAGGGCTCTTCTATGGCTACACCTTC. Its protein is CASSSSSGLFYGYTF.

The CDR3 loop is CASSFHRLYEQYF. The CDR3 DNA follows: TGTGCCAGCAGCTTTCACCGACTCTACGAGCAGTACTTC. The chain couples TRBV11-2 to TRBJ2-7; D gene unclear. The germline gives CDR1 SGHAT, CDR2 FQNNGV. Trimming left V 3 bases short and J 3 bases short, with 9 bases between. The CDR3 is 13 residues long.

The chain is built from TRBV28 and TRBJ2-1; a possible D gene is TRBD2 (5 bases). Trimming left V 6 bases short and J 8 bases short, with 23 bases between. The CDR3 contains 16 residues. Germline V gene lookup returns CDR1 MDHEN and CDR2 SYDVKM. The CDR3 region is CASSPSQPSTRDEQFF. CDR3 DNA sequence: TGTGCCAGCAGCCCTAGCCAACCCTCCACTAGGGATGAGCAGTTCTTC. Filled out from reference TRBV28 and TRBJ2-1, the complete variable domain reads DVKVTQSSRYLVKRTGEKVFLECVQDMDHENMFWYRQDPGLGLRLIYFSYDVKMKEKGDIPEGYSVSREKKERFSLILESASTNQTSMYLCASSPSQPSTRDEQFFGPGTRLTVL.

The table lists this clone with a count of one. The genes are TRBV4-1 and TRBJ2-6; D is unclear. The germline V and J ends were trimmed by 4 bases and 0 bases, with 7 bases remaining between them. The CDR3 is 15 residues long. Germline CDR1 MGHRA, CDR2 YSYEKL. The CDR3: CASSPVSSGANVLTF. Here the CDR3 DNA reads TGCGCCAGCAGCCCAGTGAGCTCTGGGGCCAACGTCCTGACTTTC.